A selection of T cell receptor beta chains follows, all from one sample in a study of human T cells and chemical hapten exposure. One entry per CDR3 protein results from TCRdb running MiXCR on the RACE reads. The sample includes more than 100,000 distinct CDR3 sequences, approximately 13% of them seen just once. Specimen: whole blood, collected in connection with sensitization to the hapten diphenylcyclopropenone (DPC). The receptor set was obtained from a man younger than 35 with alopecia areata. Some clones in this sample may be carry-over from other donors' samples. CDR3s include the opening cysteine and the closing phenylalanine or tryptophan. The D gene is left open where the match is weak. The size of a clone is reported for some rows only, either as once, few or many, or as a class for expanded clones.

V gene	clone size	J gene	D gene	CDR3 DNA	CDR3 protein
TRBV5-1	many	TRBJ2-3	-	TGCGCCAGCAGCTTAGCGACAAACACAGATACGCAGTATTTT	CASSLATNTDTQYF
TRBV20-1	few	TRBJ2-4	TRBD1	TGCAGTGCTGAGGGACAGGGGGCAGTAAACATTCAGTACTTC	CSAEGQGAVNIQYF
TRBV7-8	few	TRBJ1-1	TRBD1	TGTGCCAGCAGCGTGGACAGGGTCGTCACTGAAGCTTTCTTT	CASSVDRVVTEAFF
TRBV4-3	-	TRBJ1-2	TRBD1	TGCGCCAGCAGACTTCAGGGGGCCAAGGGTGGCTACACCTTC	CASRLQGAKGGYTF
TRBV7-2	few	TRBJ1-1	-	TGTGCCAGCAGCTTAGCGGTTCCCCAAGGGACTGAAGCTTTCTTT	CASSLAVPQGTEAFF
TRBV7-6	few	TRBJ2-2	TRBD1	TGTGCCAGCAGCCCCCTGATACAGGGGTCGGGCACCGGGGAGCTGTTTTTT	CASSPLIQGSGTGELFF
TRBV27	-	TRBJ1-1	-	TGTGCCAGCAGTTTCGGAAGGTCCACAGGGATGGCTTTCTTT	CASSFGRSTGMAFF
TRBV4-2	-	TRBJ2-7	TRBD1	TGTGCCAGCAGCCCGGGGACAGGGGGCTGGTACGAGCAGTACTTC	CASSPGTGGWYEQYF
TRBV6-2/TRBV6-3	many	TRBJ1-1	-	TGTGCCAGCAATACCCTCAGGGCCGCGGGGGAAGCTTTCTTT	CASNTLRAAGEAFF
TRBV4-3	-	TRBJ2-1	-	TGCGCCAGCAGCCACAGAGGGAGCAATGAGCAGTTCTTC	CASSHRGSNEQFF
TRBV25-1	few	TRBJ1-4	-	TGTGCCAGCATTTCTTCAACGGGCAATGAAAAACTGTTTTTT	CASISSTGNEKLFF
TRBV6-1	few	TRBJ1-5	-	TGTGCCAGCAGTGAAGAGACCAATCAGCCCCAGCATTTT	CASSEETNQPQHF
TRBV10-2	-	TRBJ2-7	-	TGCGCCAGCAGTGAGTGGGACGAGCAGTACTTC	CASSEWDEQYF
TRBV12-3/TRBV12-4	-	TRBJ2-1	-	TGTGCCAGCAGCCGTTCCGGGACACCTTACAATGAGCAGTTCTTC	CASSRSGTPYNEQFF
TRBV18	-	TRBJ1-1	-	TGTGCCAGCTCCTCGGGCTCCAACACTGAAGCTTTCTTT	CASSSGSNTEAFF
TRBV7-3	few	TRBJ2-5	TRBD1	TGTGCCAGCTCCGGGACAGGGGGCCTCCGAGAGACCCAGTACTTC	CASSGTGGLRETQYF
TRBV28	-	TRBJ2-3	TRBD1	TGTGCCAGCAGTGGGGACAGGATCACAGATACGCAGTATTTT	CASSGDRITDTQYF
TRBV6-2/TRBV6-3	-	TRBJ2-3	TRBD2	TGTGCCAGCGGTTCGACTAGCGGGGGTTGGACAGATACGCAGTATTTT	CASGSTSGGWTDTQYF
TRBV28	-	TRBJ2-7	-	TGTGCCAGCAATAGGCAGTTGTACGAGCAGTACTTC	CASNRQLYEQYF
TRBV3-1	few	TRBJ1-1	-	TGTGCCAGCAGCCAAGATCCCTCAGACACTGAAGCTTTCTTT	CASSQDPSDTEAFF
TRBV6-4	-	TRBJ2-4	-	TGTGCCAGCAGTGTGGACGGGGGGCCGATTCAGTACTTC	CASSVDGGPIQYF
TRBV7-3	few	TRBJ1-2	-	TGTGCCAGCAGCCGGGGCGGGGGAACGTATGGCTACACCTTC	CASSRGGGTYGYTF
TRBV20-1	-	TRBJ2-3	-	TGCAGTGCGGACAGTGCAGATACGCAGTATTTT	CSADSADTQYF
TRBV4-3	-	TRBJ1-3	-	TGCGCCAGCAGCCAAGACCGTCGAAACTCTGGAAACACCATATATTTT	CASSQDRRNSGNTIYF
TRBV9	few	TRBJ1-4	-	TGTGCCAGCAGCGTAAGGGGGGTCGTTAATGAAAAACTGTTTTTT	CASSVRGVVNEKLFF
TRBV21-1	few	TRBJ2-3	-	TGTGCCAGCAGCCCCCGGGCTCCAGACGCAGATACGCAGTATTTT	CASSPRAPDADTQYF
TRBV18	-	TRBJ1-1	-	TGTGCCAGCTCACCACTGGCCGGGAACACTGAAGCTTTCTTT	CASSPLAGNTEAFF
TRBV20-1	-	TRBJ1-4	-	TGCAGTGGCGGCCCCCTAGCTAATGAAAAACTGTTTTTT	CSGGPLANEKLFF
TRBV6-6	-	TRBJ2-6	-	TGTGCCAGCAGTTTAAGGGAAGGGGCGTCAGGGGCCAACGTCCTGACTTTC	CASSLREGASGANVLTF
TRBV11-3	few	TRBJ1-4	-	TGTGCCAGCAGCTTACGGGAGACAGGTCGGGAAAAACTGTTTTTT	CASSLRETGREKLFF
TRBV7-9	-	TRBJ1-1	-	TGTGCCAGCAGCTTAGAAGCGCCAGCTGAAGCTTTCTTT	CASSLEAPAEAFF
TRBV11-2	many	TRBJ2-7	-	TGTGCCAGCAGCTTAGGTACCGGGCCTACTTACGAGCAGTACTTC	CASSLGTGPTYEQYF
TRBV28	-	TRBJ1-1	-	TGTGCCAGCAGTTTATCCCGTCGCGAAGCTTTCTTT	CASSLSRREAFF
TRBV2	-	TRBJ2-2	-	TGTGCCAGCTTATGGGACACCGACACCGGGGAGCTGTTTTTT	CASLWDTDTGELFF
TRBV11-2	few	TRBJ2-3	-	TGTGCCAGCAGCTTAGCGGGGGGCTGGACAGATACGCAGTATTTT	CASSLAGGWTDTQYF
TRBV5-6	few	TRBJ2-2	TRBD2	TGTGCCAGCAGCCTGACTAGCTCTGGGGAGCTGTTTTTT	CASSLTSSGELFF
TRBV7-2	many	TRBJ2-1	-	TGTGCCAGCAGCTTACGGGGTACGGTGCAGTTCTTC	CASSLRGTVQFF
TRBV7-9	few	TRBJ1-1	-	TGTGCCAGCAACGAACCAGATGAAGCTTTCTTT	CASNEPDEAFF
TRBV11-2	few	TRBJ2-5	-	TGTGCCAGCAGCCGGAATATGCAGAGAGGGGAGACCCAGTACTTC	CASSRNMQRGETQYF
TRBV12-3/TRBV12-4	-	TRBJ2-7	-	TGTGCCAGCAGTCCTACTGAGGGGGGATCCTACGAGCAGTACTTC	CASSPTEGGSYEQYF
TRBV6-2/TRBV6-3	-	TRBJ1-6	TRBD1	TGTGCCAGCAGTTACTCGAGAGGGACAGCCGATTCACCCCTCCACTTT	CASSYSRGTADSPLHF
TRBV28	few	TRBJ2-7	TRBD2	TGTGCCAGCAGTTTCAAGCGGGGGGGCCTCGACGAGCAGTACTTC	CASSFKRGGLDEQYF
TRBV5-5	-	TRBJ2-7	-	TGTGCCAGCAGCTTGGACCTTGGGGGACTCGAGCAGTACTTC	CASSLDLGGLEQYF
TRBV6-6	many	TRBJ2-7	TRBD2	TGTGCCAGCAGTCTAGCGGGGAATGACGAGCAGTACTTC	CASSLAGNDEQYF
TRBV3-1	-	TRBJ2-7	TRBD1	TGTGCCAGCAGCCAATCGGACAGGGAGGCAGAGCAGTACTTC	CASSQSDREAEQYF
TRBV19	-	TRBJ2-2	TRBD1	TGTGCCAGTAGTGTCGAAAGACAGGGGGTCTTGACCGGGGAGCTGTTTTTT	CASSVERQGVLTGELFF
TRBV11-2	-	TRBJ2-7	-	TGTGCCAGCAGCTTACGGACGGTTAGCTCCTACGAGCAGTACTTC	CASSLRTVSSYEQYF
TRBV6-6	few	TRBJ2-1	TRBD2	TGTGCCAGCAGTTACTCCCTAGCGGGAAGCGTCGATGAGCAGTTCTTC	CASSYSLAGSVDEQFF
TRBV7-9	medium-sized	TRBJ2-7	TRBD2	TGTGCCAGCAGCTTACCCGCGGGGGAGCTGTACGAGCAGTACTTC	CASSLPAGELYEQYF
TRBV25-1	few	TRBJ1-6	TRBD1	TGTGCCAGCAGTGAAGGGGAACAAGCAGGGGGCTATTCACCCCTCCACTTT	CASSEGEQAGGYSPLHF
TRBV27	many	TRBJ1-5	-	TGTGCCAGCAGTAGACAGAACAATCAGCCCCAGCATTTT	CASSRQNNQPQHF
TRBV28	many	TRBJ2-3	-	TGTGCCAGCACGAATCCAGCAGATACGCAGTATTTT	CASTNPADTQYF
TRBV7-2	-	TRBJ2-3	-	TGTGCCAGCAGCTTCAACCCCAAGCCCGGCACAGATACGCAGTATTTT	CASSFNPKPGTDTQYF
TRBV6-5	-	TRBJ2-5	-	TGTGCCAGCAGTTACTCGGGGCTAGCTGGTGAGACCCAGTACTTC	CASSYSGLAGETQYF
TRBV4-1	many	TRBJ2-1	-	TGCGCCAGCAGCCCCTTCTTGGATGATGAGCAGTTCTTC	CASSPFLDDEQFF